This is a list of T cell receptor beta chains from one sample in a study of OX40 agonist ivuxolimab in advanced cancers. The method was immunoSEQ multiplex PCR; TCRdb's version includes in-frame clones alone and lacks a portion of them. The sample lists fewer than 14,000 clones; around 80% were seen once. The sequencing used CD4+ or CD8+ T cells sorted from blood, collected in a trial of the OX40 agonist ivuxolimab. The source of these receptors is an adult with an advanced solid tumor such as melanoma, head and neck, liver or kidney cancer. Each CDR3 is given with its conserved first and last residue. Fields, in order: CDR3 DNA, CDR3 protein, D gene, J gene, clone size, V gene. D genes are given only for firm matches. A row's size may be missing; if present it is once, few, many or a size class.

TGTGCCAGCAGTGTAGGACAGGGTGATGAAAAACTGTTTTTT	CASSVGQGDEKLFF	TRBD1	TRBJ1-4	.	TRBV25-1
TGTGCCAGCAGTTTACAGTTGGGGTCCGGGGGGGAGCAGTACTTC	CASSLQLGSGGEQYF	TRBD2	TRBJ2-7	few	TRBV27
TGTGCCAGCAGCCTCTTAGCGGTAACTATTACTGAAGCTTTCTTT	CASSLLAVTITEAFF	.	TRBJ1-1	.	TRBV5-4
TGTGCCAGCACCATGACGGGGGCTAGCGGGGGCTACGAGCAGTACTTC	CASTMTGASGGYEQYF	TRBD2	TRBJ2-7	.	TRBV2
TGTGCCAGCAGCGCACTCGGACAGGGGGCGAATTCACCCCTCCACTTT	CASSALGQGANSPLHF	TRBD1	TRBJ1-6	.	TRBV5-8
TGTGCCAGCAGGGTACAGGGGGGTAATGAAAAACTGTTTTTT	CASRVQGGNEKLFF	TRBD1	TRBJ1-4	.	TRBV5-6
TGTGCCAGCAGTGACTCGCCGGGGGATACGCAGTATTTT	CASSDSPGDTQYF	.	TRBJ2-3	.	TRBV6-4
TGTGCCAGCAGTGTTTCACAGAACACTGAAGCTTTCTTT	CASSVSQNTEAFF	.	TRBJ1-1	.	TRBV6-1
TGTGCCAGCAGCTTAGCGGGCTTAGAGACAGGGTCGCACGGGGGGCCGAATCAGCCCCAGCATTTT	CASSLAGLETGSHGGPNQPQHF	TRBD1	TRBJ1-5	.	TRBV7-2
TGTGCCAGCAGCTCGGGGGGACTACGCTACGAGCAGTACTTC	CASSSGGLRYEQYF	TRBD2	TRBJ2-7	.	TRBV5-4
TGTGCCAGCAGCGCCGGGCTGGACGAGCAGTACTTC	CASSAGLDEQYF	.	TRBJ2-7	.	TRBV11-1
TGTGCCAGCAGCAACCAGGCGGGGGCACGCTATGGCTACACCTTC	CASSNQAGARYGYTF	.	TRBJ1-2	medium-sized	TRBV7-9
TGTGCCAGCAGCGCCTCGAGGACCCAAATCTATGGCTACACCTTC	CASSASRTQIYGYTF	.	TRBJ1-2	.	TRBV7-9
TGTGCCAGCAGTTTTAAACAGGGTCTCCGTCATGGCTACACCTTC	CASSFKQGLRHGYTF	.	TRBJ1-2	.	TRBV27
TGTGCCAGCAGACGAGGACAGGGGAACTCCTACGAGCAGTACTTC	CASRRGQGNSYEQYF	TRBD1	TRBJ2-7	.	TRBV2
TGTGCCAGTAGCGTTGGACAGGGAGGCGCAGATACGCAGTATTTT	CASSVGQGGADTQYF	TRBD1	TRBJ2-3	.	TRBV7-8
TGTGCCAGCAGTGAAGCGCCAGGGGGAGGCACTGAAGCTTTCTTT	CASSEAPGGGTEAFF	TRBD1	TRBJ1-1	.	TRBV6-1
TGTGCCAGCAGTAGCGCCAATGCCAAAAACATTCAGTACTTC	CASSSANAKNIQYF	.	TRBJ2-4	.	TRBV9
TGTGCCAGCAGTTACCCCCCCAGTTTTAACTATGGCTACACCTTC	CASSYPPSFNYGYTF	.	TRBJ1-2	.	TRBV2
TGTGCCAGCAGCCCGCTAGCGTTAAGCACAGATACGCAGTATTTT	CASSPLALSTDTQYF	.	TRBJ2-3	.	TRBV7-2
TGTGCCAGCAGCGCCGGGACGGGGACCTACAATGAGCAGTTCTTC	CASSAGTGTYNEQFF	.	TRBJ2-1	.	TRBV6-1
TGCGCCAGCAGCCAATCAGGGGTAGCGGGGGGCACAGATACGCAGTATTTT	CASSQSGVAGGTDTQYF	TRBD2	TRBJ2-3	.	TRBV4-1
TGTGCCACCAGCAGAGCGACAGGGGGTGGGGAAAAACTGTTTTTT	CATSRATGGGEKLFF	TRBD1	TRBJ1-4	.	TRBV15
TGTGCCAGCAGCTTAAAGGGCAATGAGCAGTTCTTC	CASSLKGNEQFF	.	TRBJ2-1	.	TRBV7-9
TGTGCCAGCTCACCACCGGGACAGGATGCTGGAAACACCATATATTTT	CASSPPGQDAGNTIYF	TRBD1	TRBJ1-3	.	TRBV18
TGTGCCACCAGCAGAAGACGGCAAGAGACCCAGTACTTC	CATSRRRQETQYF	.	TRBJ2-5	.	TRBV15
TGTGCCAGCAGTGAGTACTCTGGGGCCAACGTCCTGACTTTC	CASSEYSGANVLTF	.	TRBJ2-6	.	TRBV6-5
TGTGCCAGCAGTCCCTCCCGACAGGGAGGGGAGCAGTACTTC	CASSPSRQGGEQYF	.	TRBJ2-7	.	TRBV6-6
TGTGCCAGCAGTGAAAGGACAGGGGTTGACTCTGGAAACACCATATATTTT	CASSERTGVDSGNTIYF	TRBD1	TRBJ1-3	.	TRBV6-1
TGTGCCAGCAGCGACAGGGACAGGGGGAGATATAATGAAAAACTGTTTTTT	CASSDRDRGRYNEKLFF	TRBD1	TRBJ1-4	.	TRBV7-9
TGTGCCAGCAGCCCCAAGGGGGCGGGAGGAAGGACCCAGTACTTC	CASSPKGAGGRTQYF	.	TRBJ2-5	.	TRBV5-5
TGTGCCAGCATTGAGCTACAAGAGACCCAGTACTTC	CASIELQETQYF	.	TRBJ2-5	.	TRBV2
TGTGCCAGCAGCTTCTTAGCGGGAGACACCGAGCAGTACTTC	CASSFLAGDTEQYF	TRBD2	TRBJ2-7	once	TRBV7-3
TGTGCCAGCAGCCAGGACAGGGGGGCAGATACGCAGTATTTT	CASSQDRGADTQYF	TRBD1	TRBJ2-3	.	TRBV7-3
TGTGCCAGCAGTTTTGACACTCACTTTAGCAATCAGCCCCAGCATTTT	CASSFDTHFSNQPQHF	.	TRBJ1-5	.	TRBV5-5
TGTGCCAGCAGAGGGGTGGGGTACGAGCAGTACTTC	CASRGVGYEQYF	.	TRBJ2-7	.	TRBV27
TGTGCCACCAGCAGAGAAGAAGTCTCAGATACGCAGTATTTT	CATSREEVSDTQYF	.	TRBJ2-3	.	TRBV15
TGTGCCAGCAGGAATAGTCGGGGGGGAGAGACCCAGTACTTC	CASRNSRGGETQYF	TRBD2	TRBJ2-5	.	TRBV7-9
TGTGCCCCCAAGGGGGACAGGTTGTCCTATAATTCACCCCTCCACTTT	CAPKGDRLSYNSPLHF	.	TRBJ1-6	.	TRBV21-1
TGTGCCTGGAGTTATGGGCTAGCCGACTTTTACAATGAGCAGTTCTTC	CAWSYGLADFYNEQFF	.	TRBJ2-1	once	TRBV30